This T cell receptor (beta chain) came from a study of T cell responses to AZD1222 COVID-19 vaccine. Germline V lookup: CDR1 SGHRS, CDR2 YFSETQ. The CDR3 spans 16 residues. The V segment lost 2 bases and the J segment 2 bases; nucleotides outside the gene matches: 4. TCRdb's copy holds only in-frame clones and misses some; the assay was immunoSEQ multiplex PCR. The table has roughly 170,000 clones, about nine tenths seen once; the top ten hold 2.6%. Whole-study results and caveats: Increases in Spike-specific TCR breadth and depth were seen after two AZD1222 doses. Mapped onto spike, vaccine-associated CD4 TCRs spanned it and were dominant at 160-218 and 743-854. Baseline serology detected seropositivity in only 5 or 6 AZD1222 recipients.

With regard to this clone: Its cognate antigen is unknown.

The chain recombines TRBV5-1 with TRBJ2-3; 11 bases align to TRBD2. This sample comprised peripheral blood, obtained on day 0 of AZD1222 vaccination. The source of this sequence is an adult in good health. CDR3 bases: TGCGCCAGCAGCTTAACGGGACTAGCGGTCACAGATACGCAGTATTTT. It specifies CASSLTGLAVTDTQYF.